This is a list of T cell receptor beta chains from one sample in a study of blood T cell repertoires in COVID-19. TCRdb keeps only in-frame clones here, not all; method: immunoSEQ multiplex PCR. The sample lists a few hundred thousand clones; more than 85% were seen once. Sequencing was done on a sample of PBMCs or T cells enriched from blood (not recorded which). These TCRs come from a woman aged 25 to 45 who had recovered from COVID-19. Each CDR3 is given without its conserved first and last residue. D genes are given only for firm matches.

CDR3aa	d_gene	j_gene	v_gene
ASSPGLAGGEQF	TRBD2	TRBJ2-1	TRBV28
ASSPSLDRFPYEQY	TRBD1	TRBJ2-7	TRBV5-6
ATGTGGETQY	TRBD1	TRBJ2-5	TRBV10-3
ASSPLRDSGTYEQY	.	TRBJ2-7	TRBV7-6
ASTLTGANTEAF	TRBD1	TRBJ1-1	TRBV3-1/TRBV3-2
ASSDLDRGFTEAF	TRBD1	TRBJ1-1	TRBV6-1
ASSRGTGAYNEQF	TRBD1	TRBJ2-1	TRBV11-2
ASSYSGTLRSEQY	TRBD2	TRBJ2-7	TRBV6-5
ASSLEGGTPLH	.	TRBJ1-6	TRBV7-8
ASSPPGQGAGTEAF	TRBD1	TRBJ1-1	TRBV18
ASSQEQEGREQY	.	TRBJ2-7	TRBV4-1
ASSSYGTGNNQPQH	TRBD1	TRBJ1-5	TRBV7-3
ASSQLGLASTDTQY	TRBD2	TRBJ2-3	TRBV4-2
ATQTRTGGDQPQH	TRBD1	TRBJ1-5	TRBV19
ATDKLINPKGRRRGRTEAF	.	TRBJ1-1	TRBV24-1
ASRPGDRGLEKLF	TRBD1	TRBJ1-4	TRBV28
ASSLGLATYNEQF	TRBD2	TRBJ2-1	TRBV7-2
ASSQDQQREDGYT	.	TRBJ1-2	TRBV4-1
ASSLSSGLAGYNEQF	TRBD2	TRBJ2-1	TRBV27
ASSLDWGLNQPQH	.	TRBJ1-5	TRBV7-6
ASSLRSGSLDEQF	TRBD2	TRBJ2-1	TRBV27
ASQSGTEGYNSPLH	TRBD1	TRBJ1-6	TRBV5-1
ASSLRTEGHEQY	.	TRBJ2-7	TRBV27
SAEGGKTSEAF	.	TRBJ1-1	TRBV29-1
ASSLLAAYEQY	.	TRBJ2-7	TRBV7-2
ASSRTSGGADTQY	TRBD2	TRBJ2-3	TRBV7-3
ASSSGQGAAQPQH	TRBD1	TRBJ1-5	TRBV6-5
ASSGRNPGATEAF	.	TRBJ1-1	TRBV9
ASSEEVLAGVADTQY	TRBD2	TRBJ2-3	TRBV6-1
ASSPFGQGRETQY	TRBD1	TRBJ2-5	TRBV5-1
ASSSLQGLGTEAF	.	TRBJ1-1	TRBV6-5
ASSLEGGLQNEQF	.	TRBJ2-1	TRBV3-1/TRBV3-2
ASSGSFQGDEQF	TRBD1	TRBJ2-1	TRBV5-1
ASSPSSRNRKDTIY	.	TRBJ1-3	TRBV18
ASSVGVAGVNEQF	TRBD2	TRBJ2-1	TRBV9
ASRYQGAGGYT	TRBD1	TRBJ1-2	TRBV12-3/TRBV12-4
ASRERDNIYEQY	.	TRBJ2-7	TRBV2
ASSQARYGYT	.	TRBJ1-2	TRBV3-1/TRBV3-2
ASSVAGTGEHSNQPQH	TRBD1	TRBJ1-5	TRBV9
ASSQVGALGTEAF	.	TRBJ1-1	TRBV4-1
ASSKEASGGPADTQY	.	TRBJ2-3	TRBV21-1
ASSAGAQETQY	.	TRBJ2-5	TRBV2
ASSEDRAAYYEQY	.	TRBJ2-7	TRBV2
ASSTTFQGVWDGYT	TRBD1	TRBJ1-2	TRBV7-9
ASSPRQGSYEQY	TRBD1	TRBJ2-7	TRBV4-1
ASRSGTSGTNEQF	TRBD2	TRBJ2-1	TRBV28